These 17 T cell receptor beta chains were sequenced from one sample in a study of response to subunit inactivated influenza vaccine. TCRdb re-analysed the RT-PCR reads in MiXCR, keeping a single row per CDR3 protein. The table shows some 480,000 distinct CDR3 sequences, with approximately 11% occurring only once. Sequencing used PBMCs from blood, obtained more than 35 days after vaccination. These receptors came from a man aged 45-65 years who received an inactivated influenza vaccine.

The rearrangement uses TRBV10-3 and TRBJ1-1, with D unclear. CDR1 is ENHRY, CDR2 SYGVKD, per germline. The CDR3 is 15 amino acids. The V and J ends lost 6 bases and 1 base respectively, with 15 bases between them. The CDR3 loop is CAISPNALSNTEAFF. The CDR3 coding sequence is TGTGCCATCAGCCCCAACGCCCTATCGAACACTGAAGCTTTCTTT.

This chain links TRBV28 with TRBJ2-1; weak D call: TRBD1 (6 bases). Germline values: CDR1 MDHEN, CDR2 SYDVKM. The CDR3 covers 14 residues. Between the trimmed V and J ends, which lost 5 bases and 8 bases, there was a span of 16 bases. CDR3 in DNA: TGTGCCAGCAGTCCCCCCCGCAGGGGCCATGAGCAGTTCTTC. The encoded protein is CASSPPRRGHEQFF. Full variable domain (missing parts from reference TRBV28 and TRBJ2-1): DVKVTQSSRYLVKRTGEKVFLECVQDMDHENMFWYRQDPGLGLRLIYFSYDVKMKEKGDIPEGYSVSREKKERFSLILESASTNQTSMYLCASSPPRRGHEQFFGPGTRLTVL.

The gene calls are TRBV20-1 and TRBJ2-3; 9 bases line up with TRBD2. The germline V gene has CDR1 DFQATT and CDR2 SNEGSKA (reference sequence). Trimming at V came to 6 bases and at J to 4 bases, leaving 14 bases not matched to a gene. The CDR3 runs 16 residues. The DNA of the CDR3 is TGCAGTGCCGCAGTGACTAGCGGCCTATGGGCAGATACGCAGTATTTT. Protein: CSAAVTSGLWADTQYF.

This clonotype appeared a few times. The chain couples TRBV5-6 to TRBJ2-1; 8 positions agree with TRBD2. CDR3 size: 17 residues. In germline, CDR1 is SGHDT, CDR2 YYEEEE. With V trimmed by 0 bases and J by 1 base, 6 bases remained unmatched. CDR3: CASSLAQASGSYNEQFF. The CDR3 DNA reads TGTGCCAGCAGCTTGGCCCAAGCTAGCGGGTCCTACAATGAGCAGTTCTTC.

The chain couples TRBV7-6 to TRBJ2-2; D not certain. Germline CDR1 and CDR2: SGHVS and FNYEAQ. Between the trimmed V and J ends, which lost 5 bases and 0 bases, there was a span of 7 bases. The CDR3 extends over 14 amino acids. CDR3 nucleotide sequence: TGTGCCAGCAGCGTCGACGCGAACACCGGGGAGCTGTTTTTT. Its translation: CASSVDANTGELFF.

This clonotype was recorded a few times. CDR3 loop: CSVNPTENNSPLHF. The CDR3 coding sequence is TGCAGTGTCAACCCAACGGAGAATAATTCACCCCTCCACTTT. The V gene is TRBV20-1, the J gene TRBJ1-6, with D unresolved. Germline-derived CDR1 and CDR2 are DFQATT and SNEGSKA (reference sequence). Trimming removed 7 bases at V and 5 bases at J, with 15 bases between. The CDR3 is 14 amino acids.

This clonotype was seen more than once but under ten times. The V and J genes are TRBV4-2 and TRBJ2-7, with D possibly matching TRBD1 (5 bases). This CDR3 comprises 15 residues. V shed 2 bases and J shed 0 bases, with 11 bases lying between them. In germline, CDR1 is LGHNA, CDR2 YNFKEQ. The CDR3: CASSQSQGSSYEQYF. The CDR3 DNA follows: TGTGCCAGCAGCCAAAGCCAGGGTTCCTCCTACGAGCAGTACTTC.

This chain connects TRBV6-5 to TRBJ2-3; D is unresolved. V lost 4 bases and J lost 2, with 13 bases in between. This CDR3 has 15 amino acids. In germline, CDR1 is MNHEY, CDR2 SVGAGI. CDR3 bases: TGTGCCAGCAGTTCGCTATGGCCGTACACAGATACGCAGTATTTT. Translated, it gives CASSSLWPYTDTQYF.

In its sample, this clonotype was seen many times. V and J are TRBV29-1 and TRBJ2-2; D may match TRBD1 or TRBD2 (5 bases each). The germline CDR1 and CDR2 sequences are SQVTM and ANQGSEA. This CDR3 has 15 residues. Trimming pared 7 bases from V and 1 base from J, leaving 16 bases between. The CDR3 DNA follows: TGCAGCGCTCGCTCGGGGACGGTGAACACCGGGGAGCTGTTTTTT. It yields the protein CSARSGTVNTGELFF.

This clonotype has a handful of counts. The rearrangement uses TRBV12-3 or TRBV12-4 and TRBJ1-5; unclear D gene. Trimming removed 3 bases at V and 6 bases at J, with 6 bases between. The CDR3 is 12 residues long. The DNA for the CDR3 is TGTGCCAGCAGTTTCTTCGGTCAGCCCCAGCATTTT. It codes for CASSFFGQPQHF.

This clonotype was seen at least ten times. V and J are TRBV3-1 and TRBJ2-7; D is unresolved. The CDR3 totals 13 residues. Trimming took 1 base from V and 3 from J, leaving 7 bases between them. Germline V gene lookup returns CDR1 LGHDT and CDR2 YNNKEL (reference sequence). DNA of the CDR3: TGTGCCAGCAGCCAAGGTCCCAACTACGAGCAGTACTTC. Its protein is CASSQGPNYEQYF.

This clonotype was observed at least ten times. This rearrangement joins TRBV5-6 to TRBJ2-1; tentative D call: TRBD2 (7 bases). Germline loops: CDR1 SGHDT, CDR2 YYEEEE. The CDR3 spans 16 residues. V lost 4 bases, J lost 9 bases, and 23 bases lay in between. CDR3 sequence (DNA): TGTGCCAGCAGCCCCACTAGGGGGGGCTCTGTAGGTGAGCAGTTCTTC. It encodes CASSPTRGGSVGEQFF.

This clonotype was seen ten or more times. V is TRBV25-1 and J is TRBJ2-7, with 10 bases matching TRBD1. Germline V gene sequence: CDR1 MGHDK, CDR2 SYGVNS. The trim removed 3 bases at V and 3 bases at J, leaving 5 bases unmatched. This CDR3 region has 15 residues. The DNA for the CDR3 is TGTGCCAGCAGTGATTCCTGGACAGGGGGCTACGAGCAGTACTTC. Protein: CASSDSWTGGYEQYF.

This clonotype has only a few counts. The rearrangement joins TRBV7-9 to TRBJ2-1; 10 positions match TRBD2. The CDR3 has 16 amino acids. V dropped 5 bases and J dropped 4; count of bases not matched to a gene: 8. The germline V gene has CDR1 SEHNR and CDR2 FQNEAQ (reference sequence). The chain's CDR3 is CASSPSGSTRYNEQFF. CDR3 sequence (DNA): TGTGCCAGCAGCCCTAGCGGGAGTACGCGGTACAATGAGCAGTTCTTC.

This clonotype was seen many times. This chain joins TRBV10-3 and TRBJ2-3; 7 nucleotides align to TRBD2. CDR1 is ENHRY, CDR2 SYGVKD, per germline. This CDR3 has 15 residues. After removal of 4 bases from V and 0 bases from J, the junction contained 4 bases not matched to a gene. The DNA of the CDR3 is TGTGCCATCAGTGGGCTAGCGGCTAGCACAGATACGCAGTATTTT. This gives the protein CAISGLAASTDTQYF.

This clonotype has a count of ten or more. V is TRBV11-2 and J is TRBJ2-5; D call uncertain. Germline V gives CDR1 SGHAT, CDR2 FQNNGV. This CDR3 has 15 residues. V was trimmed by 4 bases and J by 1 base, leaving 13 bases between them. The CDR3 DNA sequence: TGTGCCAGCAGCTCTCTCAGCGATTTCCAAGAGACCCAGTACTTC. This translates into CASSSLSDFQETQYF.

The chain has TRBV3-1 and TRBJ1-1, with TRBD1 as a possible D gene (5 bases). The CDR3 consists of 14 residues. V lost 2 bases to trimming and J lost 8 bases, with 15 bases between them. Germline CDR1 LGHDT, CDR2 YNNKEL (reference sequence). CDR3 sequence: CASSQSGRVGEAFF. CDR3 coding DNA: TGTGCCAGCAGCCAATCGGGGCGCGTGGGGGAAGCTTTCTTT.